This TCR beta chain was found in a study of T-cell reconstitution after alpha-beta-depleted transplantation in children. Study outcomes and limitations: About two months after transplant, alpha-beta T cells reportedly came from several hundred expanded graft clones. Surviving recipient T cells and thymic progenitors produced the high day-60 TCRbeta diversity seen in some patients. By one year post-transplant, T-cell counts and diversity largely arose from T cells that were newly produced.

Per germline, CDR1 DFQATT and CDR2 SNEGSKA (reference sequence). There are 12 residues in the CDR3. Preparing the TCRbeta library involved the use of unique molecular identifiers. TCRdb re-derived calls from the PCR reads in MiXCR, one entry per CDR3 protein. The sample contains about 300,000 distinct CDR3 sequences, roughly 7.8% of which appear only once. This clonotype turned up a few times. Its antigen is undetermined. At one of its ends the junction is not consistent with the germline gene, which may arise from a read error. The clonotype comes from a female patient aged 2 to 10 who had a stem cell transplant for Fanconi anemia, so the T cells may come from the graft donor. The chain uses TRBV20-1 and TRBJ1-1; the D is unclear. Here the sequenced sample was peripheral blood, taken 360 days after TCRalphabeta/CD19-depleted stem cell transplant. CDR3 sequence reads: CSAPPPNSEAFF. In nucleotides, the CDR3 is TGCAGTGCTCCGCCCCCCAACAGTGAAGCTTTCTTT.